This T cell receptor (beta chain) was recorded in a study of PD-1 blockade in classical Hodgkin lymphoma. Broader study findings: Patients were excluded if nivolumab began under 1 year after ASCT (the autologous transplant). Nothing has yet pinned down what causes the repertoire differences, possibly disease activity or prior therapy. Relapsed/refractory patients reportedly had the lowest baseline TCR diversity, below newly diagnosed patients, who were below healthy donors.

For this clone: What it binds is unknown.

Data came from immunoSEQ multiplex PCR; TCRdb stores just in-frame clones and leaves some out. Of roughly 140,000 clones listed, approximately 72% are singletons. In every patient, relapse followed autologous stem cell transplantation, while exposure to brentuximab vedotin differed. Progressive disease, partial response or complete response was each patient's best response. This TCR derives from a human donor with classical Hodgkin lymphoma. The input for sequencing was peripheral blood mononuclear cells (PBMCs), taken before the second cycle of nivolumab.

The CDR3, as DNA: TGTGCCAGCTCACCGCCTAGCGGGACGGTCACCGGGGAGCTGTTTTTT. Protein: CASSPPSGTVTGELFF. V gene TRBV18 combines with J gene TRBJ2-2, with TRBD2 matching 9 bases. V dropped 3 bases and J dropped 4; count of bases not matched to a gene: 6. The CDR3 consists of 16 residues. Germline assignment: CDR1 KGHSH and CDR2 LQKENI.